The sequence of this T cell receptor beta chain was determined in a study of CD8 T cells in ankylosing spondylitis (dated by TCRdb to about 2017). In the study overall: The study set out to find disease-linked TCR variants by profiling T cell receptor beta repertoires in ankylosing spondylitis patients and healthy donors. The whole study cohort included about a hundred healthy donors and 25 ankylosing spondylitis patients. Samples of peripheral blood were taken, and for ankylosing spondylitis patients, synovial fluid was collected as well. Here is what the overall study found, with its caveats: A CD8+ phenotype was shown by the disease-linked clones, which were found at relatively low frequencies in peripheral blood. Some motif variants were previously reported in synovial fluid and blood of reactive arthritis patients, suggesting common disease-initiation mechanisms. Blood from ankylosing spondylitis patients appeared to be characterized by a TCR beta motif composed of about eight highly homologous amino acid variants. The disease-linked clones were reported to be significantly enriched in matched synovial fluid samples from ankylosing spondylitis patients.

This sample was sequenced with an Illumina HiSeq 2500. Quantitative 5'-RACE with molecular barcodes was used to prepare TCR beta libraries. As for the original processing: A new computational method based on a probabilistic model of VDJ rearrangement was used to identify disease-linked TCR variants. Using fastp trimming at Q25 and MiXCR clonotype assembly, TCRdb reanalyzed the public sequencing data and kept in-frame beta chains. For every CDR3 protein sequence, its rows merge into one entry that carries the most common genes and DNA. None of the V and J calls come from the authors' own analysis; TCRdb made them. Within this sample are 800,000 to 900,000 distinct CDR3 sequences, with about 10% of them counted one time only. The top ten clonotypes cover more than 0.5% of the sample. This clonotype occurred many times. Its target antigen remains unknown. No base quality information exists; no much larger clone differs at one position.

The CDR3 contains 14 residues, cysteine and phenylalanine counted. Only the CDR3 portion is preserved as DNA: 42 bases, with reading frame beginning at the first base. The CDR1 and CDR2 encoded by the germline V gene (reference sequence) are DFQATT and SNEGSKA. The germline V and J ends show losses of 6 bases and 8 bases respectively, and no gene match explains 14 bases of the junction. The source is a male donor with ankylosing spondylitis. The V gene is TRBV20-1 and the J gene is TRBJ2-3, with 7 bases matching TRBD2. The sample was blood, either unsorted or a sorted T cell fraction (not recorded which). The CDR3 region reads CSATPGREPLTQYF. The DNA is as follows: TGCAGTGCCACCCCAGGGCGGGAGCCGCTTACGCAGTATTTT.